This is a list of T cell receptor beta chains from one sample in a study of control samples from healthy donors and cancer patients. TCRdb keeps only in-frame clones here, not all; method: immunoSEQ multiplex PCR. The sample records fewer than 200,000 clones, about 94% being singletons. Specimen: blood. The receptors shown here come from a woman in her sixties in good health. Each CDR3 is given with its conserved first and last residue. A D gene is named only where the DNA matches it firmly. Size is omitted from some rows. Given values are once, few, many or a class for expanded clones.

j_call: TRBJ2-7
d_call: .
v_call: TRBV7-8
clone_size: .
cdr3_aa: CASSLAFAYEQYF
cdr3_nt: TGTGCCAGCAGCTTAGCATTTGCCTACGAGCAGTACTTC

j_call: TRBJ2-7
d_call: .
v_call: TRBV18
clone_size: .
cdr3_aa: CASSPPGAYEQYF
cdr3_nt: TGTGCCAGCTCACCACCAGGGGCCTACGAGCAGTACTTC

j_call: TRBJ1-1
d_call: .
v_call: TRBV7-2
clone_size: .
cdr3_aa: CASSRNGDPNTEAFF
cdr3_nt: TGTGCCAGCAGTCGTAACGGAGACCCGAACACTGAAGCTTTCTTT

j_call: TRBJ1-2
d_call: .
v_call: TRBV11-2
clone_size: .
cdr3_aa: CASSLNTGGYTF
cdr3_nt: TGTGCCAGCAGCTTGAACACAGGAGGCTACACCTTC

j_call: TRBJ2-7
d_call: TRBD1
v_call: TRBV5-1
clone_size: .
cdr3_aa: CASSLALTGTGNPYEQYF
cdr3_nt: TGCGCCAGCAGCTTGGCCCTTACCGGGACAGGGAATCCCTACGAGCAGTACTTC

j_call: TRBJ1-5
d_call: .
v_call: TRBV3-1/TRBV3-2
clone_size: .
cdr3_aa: CASSPPRVFDQPQHF
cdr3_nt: TGTGCCAGCAGCCCACCAAGGGTTTTTGATCAGCCCCAGCATTTT

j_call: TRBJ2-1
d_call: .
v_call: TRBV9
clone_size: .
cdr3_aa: CASSASGSLNEQFF
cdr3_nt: TGTGCCAGCAGCGCGAGCGGGTCTCTCAATGAGCAGTTCTTC

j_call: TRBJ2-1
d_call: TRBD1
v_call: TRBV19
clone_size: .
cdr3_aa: CASSIRPGTGNGQFF
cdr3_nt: TGTGCCAGTAGTATCCGTCCCGGGACAGGGAATGGGCAGTTCTTC

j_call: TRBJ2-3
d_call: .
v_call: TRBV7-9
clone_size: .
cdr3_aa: CASRLLDTDTQYF
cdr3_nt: TGTGCCAGCCGCCTTTTAGACACAGATACGCAGTATTTT

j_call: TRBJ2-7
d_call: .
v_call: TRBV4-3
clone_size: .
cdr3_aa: CASSQGPYAEQYF
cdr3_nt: TGCGCCAGCAGCCAGGGACCGTACGCGGAGCAGTACTTC

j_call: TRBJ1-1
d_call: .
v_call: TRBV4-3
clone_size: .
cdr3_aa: CASSQDRMDTEAFF
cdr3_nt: TGCGCCAGCAGCCAAGATCGGATGGACACTGAAGCTTTCTTT

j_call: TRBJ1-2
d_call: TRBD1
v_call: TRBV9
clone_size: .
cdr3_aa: CASSAKASGGINYGYTF
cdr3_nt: TGTGCCAGCAGCGCGAAAGCGTCAGGGGGAATTAACTATGGCTACACCTTC

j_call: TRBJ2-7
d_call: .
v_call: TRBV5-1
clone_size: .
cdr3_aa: CASSLAWGKDEQYF
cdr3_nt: TGCGCCAGCAGCTTGGCGTGGGGCAAGGACGAGCAGTACTTC

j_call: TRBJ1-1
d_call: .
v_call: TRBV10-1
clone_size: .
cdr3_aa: CASSSQTAQGTEAFF
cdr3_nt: TGCGCCAGCAGTTCCCAGACAGCCCAGGGGACTGAAGCTTTCTTT

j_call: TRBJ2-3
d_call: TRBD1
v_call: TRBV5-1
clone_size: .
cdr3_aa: CASSLGVGTASTDTQYF
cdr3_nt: TGCGCCAGCAGCTTGGGAGTAGGGACAGCGTCCACAGATACGCAGTATTTT

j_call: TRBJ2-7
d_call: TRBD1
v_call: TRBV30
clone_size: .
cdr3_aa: CAWDRGGGYEQYF
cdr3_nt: TGTGCCTGGGACAGGGGAGGTGGCTACGAGCAGTACTTC

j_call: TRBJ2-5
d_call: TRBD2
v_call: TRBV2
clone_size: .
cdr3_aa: CASSRTSGGRGGTQYF
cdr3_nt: TGTGCCAGCAGTAGGACTAGCGGGGGCCGAGGAGGGACCCAGTACTTC

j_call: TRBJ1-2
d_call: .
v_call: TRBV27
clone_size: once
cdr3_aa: CASSVRTDNYGYTF
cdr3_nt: TGTGCCAGCAGTGTACGGACAGATAACTATGGCTACACCTTC

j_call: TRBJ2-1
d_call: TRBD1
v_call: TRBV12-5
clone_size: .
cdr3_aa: CASGLVREDRALWNEQFF
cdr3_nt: TGTGCTAGTGGTTTGGTACGAGAAGACAGGGCCCTTTGGAATGAGCAGTTCTTC

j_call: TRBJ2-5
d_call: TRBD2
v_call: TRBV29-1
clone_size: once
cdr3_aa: CSVLPSTSGGPLQETQYF
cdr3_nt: TGCAGCGTTCTCCCTTCGACTAGCGGGGGGCCGTTGCAAGAGACCCAGTACTTC

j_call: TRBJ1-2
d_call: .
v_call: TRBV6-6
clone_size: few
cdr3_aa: CASRTGRGNYGYTF
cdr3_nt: TGTGCCAGCAGAACAGGGAGAGGAAACTATGGCTACACCTTC

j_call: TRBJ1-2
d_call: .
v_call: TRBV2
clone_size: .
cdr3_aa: CASRESPRGIYGYTF
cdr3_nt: TGTGCCAGCAGAGAGTCCCCGAGGGGTATCTATGGCTACACCTTC

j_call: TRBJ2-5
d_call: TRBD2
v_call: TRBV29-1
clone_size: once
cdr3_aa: CSDAGGGAGETQYF
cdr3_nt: TGCAGCGATGCAGGCGGGGGGGCCGGGGAGACCCAGTACTTC

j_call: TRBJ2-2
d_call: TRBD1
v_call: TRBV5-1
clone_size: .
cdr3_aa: CASSRRTGEYGVSGELFF
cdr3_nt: TGCGCCAGCAGCCGGAGGACAGGGGAATACGGTGTCTCCGGGGAGCTGTTTTTT

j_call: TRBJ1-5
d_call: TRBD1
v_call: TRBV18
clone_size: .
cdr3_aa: CASSRQGAGQPQHF
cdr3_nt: TGTGCCAGCTCACGACAGGGGGCAGGTCAGCCCCAGCATTTT

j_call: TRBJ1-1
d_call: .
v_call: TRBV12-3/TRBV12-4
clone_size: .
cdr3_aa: CASSFEGTEAFF
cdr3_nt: TGTGCCAGCAGTTTCGAAGGTACTGAAGCTTTCTTT

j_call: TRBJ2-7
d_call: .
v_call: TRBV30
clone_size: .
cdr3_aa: CAWTPRVEFGEQYF
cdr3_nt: TGTGCCTGGACCCCACGGGTTGAATTTGGCGAGCAGTACTTC

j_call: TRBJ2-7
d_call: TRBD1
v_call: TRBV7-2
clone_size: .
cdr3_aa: CASRIGQGAGSYEQYF
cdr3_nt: TGTGCCAGCAGAATAGGACAGGGGGCCGGCTCCTACGAGCAGTACTTC